Listed below are T cell receptor beta chains from one sample, sequenced in a study of shared clonotypes between healthy human individuals. The data were produced by immunoSEQ multiplex PCR, yet TCRdb's version contains in-frame clones alone and is incomplete. The sample lists fewer than 850,000 clones; less than 95% were seen once. Input material: memory CD8+ T cells from PBMCs. These receptors came from a man aged 18 to 30 in good health. Some clones in this sample may be carry-over from other donors' samples. CDR3s include the opening cysteine and the closing phenylalanine or tryptophan. A D gene is named only where the DNA matches it firmly. Size tells how often a clone was seen (once, few, many) or the class of an expanded clone, and some rows leave it out.

V: TRBV5-1; size: NA; J: TRBJ1-1; D: NA; DNA: TGCGCCAGCAGCTCCCGGGTAGGCACTGAAGCTTTCTTT; CDR3: CASSSRVGTEAFF
V: TRBV7-8; size: NA; J: TRBJ2-7; D: TRBD2; DNA: TGTGCCAGCAGCGGAGCGACTAGCGGGAGTCGCTACGAGCAGTACTTC; CDR3: CASSGATSGSRYEQYF
V: TRBV10-1; size: NA; J: TRBJ2-5; D: TRBD1; DNA: TGCGCCAGCAGTGAGTTAAGGGGGCTCGAGACCCAGTACTTC; CDR3: CASSELRGLETQYF
V: TRBV9; size: NA; J: TRBJ2-7; D: TRBD2; DNA: TGTGCCAGCAGCCCCCGGACTAGCGGAGGCGAGCAGTACTTC; CDR3: CASSPRTSGGEQYF
V: TRBV6-5; size: NA; J: TRBJ2-1; D: TRBD2; DNA: TGTGCCAGCAGCCTACTAGCGGGCCCCTACAATGAGCAGTTCTTC; CDR3: CASSLLAGPYNEQFF
V: TRBV6-1; size: NA; J: TRBJ1-2; D: NA; DNA: TGTGCCAGCAGTGAAGACCTGAGTTATGGCTACACCTTC; CDR3: CASSEDLSYGYTF
V: TRBV9; size: NA; J: TRBJ1-5; D: NA; DNA: TGTGCCAGCAGCGTAGACGAAGCGGATGCCCAGCATTTT; CDR3: CASSVDEADAQHF
V: TRBV28; size: NA; J: TRBJ2-2; D: NA; DNA: TGTGCCAGCAAGCCGACCGCGGCGAACACCGGGGAGCTGTTTTTT; CDR3: CASKPTAANTGELFF
V: TRBV11-2; size: NA; J: TRBJ2-1; D: NA; DNA: TGTGCCAGCAGCTTAAGTATTGCGGTTCACTACAATGAGCAGTTCTTC; CDR3: CASSLSIAVHYNEQFF
V: TRBV9; size: NA; J: TRBJ1-1; D: NA; DNA: TGTGCCAGCAGCCAACAAGGCGGGGTGGCTGAAGCTTTCTTT; CDR3: CASSQQGGVAEAFF
V: TRBV27; size: NA; J: TRBJ1-2; D: NA; DNA: TGTGCCAGCAGTTTAGTTGGGACCCACTATGGCTACACCTTC; CDR3: CASSLVGTHYGYTF
V: TRBV10-3; size: NA; J: TRBJ2-1; D: NA; DNA: TGTGCCATCAGTGACTCGTGGCGGGGCGCGGAAGATGAGCAGTTCTTC; CDR3: CAISDSWRGAEDEQFF
V: TRBV5-4; size: NA; J: TRBJ2-7; D: NA; DNA: TGTGCCAGCAGCTTGCCCACAGCCCCTATCTACGAGCAGTACTTC; CDR3: CASSLPTAPIYEQYF
V: TRBV10-3; size: once; J: TRBJ2-3; D: TRBD2; DNA: TGTGCCATCAGTGAGTCGACTCCTAGCGGGGGCACAGATACGCAGTATTTT; CDR3: CAISESTPSGGTDTQYF
V: TRBV11-2; size: NA; J: TRBJ1-4; D: NA; DNA: TGTGCCAGCAGCATGGGACGAAATGAAAAACTGTTTTTT; CDR3: CASSMGRNEKLFF
V: TRBV4-1; size: NA; J: TRBJ1-2; D: NA; DNA: TGCGCCAGCAGCCAAGATAGACGGGACACCTACAGGTCCGGCTACACCTTC; CDR3: CASSQDRRDTYRSGYTF
V: TRBV7-3; size: NA; J: TRBJ2-7; D: NA; DNA: TGTGCCAGCAGCTTAGGTCCCCCCTCCTACGAGCAGTACTTC; CDR3: CASSLGPPSYEQYF
V: TRBV6-5; size: NA; J: TRBJ2-7; D: NA; DNA: TGTGCCAGCAGGCGGTATTCAAGGGACTACGAGCAGTACTTC; CDR3: CASRRYSRDYEQYF
V: TRBV27; size: NA; J: TRBJ2-5; D: TRBD2; DNA: TGTGCCAGCAGTCGCACCGGGACTAGAGGAAAAGAGACCCAGTACTTC; CDR3: CASSRTGTRGKETQYF
V: TRBV27; size: NA; J: TRBJ2-7; D: NA; DNA: TGTGCCAGCAGTTGGGACGGACGTTCCTACGAGCAGTACTTC; CDR3: CASSWDGRSYEQYF
V: TRBV5-4; size: once; J: TRBJ2-7; D: NA; DNA: TGTGCCAGCAGGGTCCGGGACGAGCAGTACTTC; CDR3: CASRVRDEQYF
V: TRBV6-6; size: NA; J: TRBJ1-1; D: NA; DNA: TGTGCCAGCAGTTACCCTGAGGGGCGCACTGAAGCTTTCTTT; CDR3: CASSYPEGRTEAFF
V: TRBV6-5; size: NA; J: TRBJ2-2; D: TRBD2; DNA: TGTGCCAGCAGTTACTCAATGCGGGAGCTAATCGGGGAGCTGTTTTTT; CDR3: CASSYSMRELIGELFF
V: TRBV27; size: NA; J: TRBJ1-1; D: TRBD1; DNA: TGTGCCAGCAGTTTATCCGGGGACAGGGTGACTTTCTTT; CDR3: CASSLSGDRVTFF
V: TRBV7-9; size: NA; J: TRBJ2-1; D: TRBD2; DNA: TGTGCCAGCAGTCGCTCGTTAGCGGGAGGGCGAGGCAATGAGCAGTTCTTC; CDR3: CASSRSLAGGRGNEQFF
V: TRBV27; size: NA; J: TRBJ2-7; D: NA; DNA: TGTGCCAGCAGTTTATCAGGCGGGAAATACGAGCAGTACTTC; CDR3: CASSLSGGKYEQYF
V: TRBV10-2; size: NA; J: TRBJ2-7; D: NA; DNA: TGCGCCAGCACCTCGGGGGCCTACGAGCAGTACTTC; CDR3: CASTSGAYEQYF
V: TRBV19; size: once; J: TRBJ1-4; D: NA; DNA: TGTGCCAGTAGATTTCGGTTGAATGAAAAACTGTTTTTT; CDR3: CASRFRLNEKLFF
V: TRBV7-6; size: NA; J: TRBJ1-2; D: NA; DNA: TGTGCCAGCAGCGCAGGAAAATACTATGGCTACACCTTC; CDR3: CASSAGKYYGYTF
V: TRBV7-9; size: few; J: TRBJ1-2; D: NA; DNA: TGTGCCACCGGCATCAGTAACTATGGCTACACCTTC; CDR3: CATGISNYGYTF
V: TRBV7-9; size: NA; J: TRBJ1-3; D: NA; DNA: TGTGCCAGCAGCGTCACATCATCTGGAAACACCATATATTTT; CDR3: CASSVTSSGNTIYF
V: TRBV7-9; size: NA; J: TRBJ2-2; D: NA; DNA: TGTGCCAGCAGCCAACCCGGATGGGAGCTGTTTTTT; CDR3: CASSQPGWELFF
V: TRBV7-9; size: NA; J: TRBJ2-6; D: TRBD1; DNA: TGTGCCAGCAGCCCCTTAAGACAGGGTTCTGGGGCCAACGTCCTGACTTTC; CDR3: CASSPLRQGSGANVLTF
V: TRBV29-1; size: NA; J: TRBJ2-5; D: NA; DNA: TGCAGCGTCGCAGGGGAGGGCGGGTGGACCCAGTACTTC; CDR3: CSVAGEGGWTQYF
V: TRBV4-3; size: few; J: TRBJ1-2; D: NA; DNA: TGCGCCAGCAGCCAAGCTCGGACGGGCTATGGCTACACCTTC; CDR3: CASSQARTGYGYTF
V: TRBV27; size: NA; J: TRBJ2-1; D: TRBD2; DNA: TGTGCCAGCAGTTTATTCCTAGCGGGAGGGCCGAGTGAGCAGTTCTTC; CDR3: CASSLFLAGGPSEQFF
V: TRBV27; size: once; J: TRBJ2-7; D: NA; DNA: TGTGCCAGCAGTTTCGGCAGGGGATACGAGCAGTACTTC; CDR3: CASSFGRGYEQYF
V: TRBV6-1; size: once; J: TRBJ2-7; D: NA; DNA: TGTGCCAGCAGCGAAGGAGTGGGTGGGACATACGAGCAGTACTTC; CDR3: CASSEGVGGTYEQYF
V: TRBV2; size: NA; J: TRBJ2-7; D: NA; DNA: TGTGCCAGCAGTGAGACCTTTCTCCCCTACGAGCAGTACTTC; CDR3: CASSETFLPYEQYF
V: TRBV7-7; size: NA; J: TRBJ2-7; D: NA; DNA: TGTGCCAGCAGCTTAGGGACTGGGAGCTCCTACGAGCAGTACTTC; CDR3: CASSLGTGSSYEQYF
V: TRBV5-1; size: NA; J: TRBJ1-6; D: TRBD1; DNA: TGCGCCAGCAGCCTGGGACAGTCGAATTCACCCCTCCACTTT; CDR3: CASSLGQSNSPLHF
V: TRBV28; size: NA; J: TRBJ2-7; D: NA; DNA: TGTGCCAGCAGCCCCTTCGTGGGGTCCTCCTACGAGCAGTACTTC; CDR3: CASSPFVGSSYEQYF
V: TRBV7-2; size: NA; J: TRBJ2-1; D: NA; DNA: TGTGCCAGCAGCTTAGTACACCAGGGGAGCTCCTACAATGAGCAGTTCTTC; CDR3: CASSLVHQGSSYNEQFF
V: TRBV6-4; size: NA; J: TRBJ1-6; D: NA; DNA: TGTGCCAGCAGTGAGGACAATAATTCACCCCTCCACTTT; CDR3: CASSEDNNSPLHF
V: TRBV15; size: NA; J: TRBJ1-2; D: NA; DNA: TGTGCCACCAGCAGACGCCCCGGGGGCAGCAACAACTATGGCTACACCTTC; CDR3: CATSRRPGGSNNYGYTF
V: TRBV19; size: NA; J: TRBJ2-3; D: TRBD2; DNA: TGTGCCAGTATGACCGGGACTAGCAAGTCAGATACGCAGTATTTT; CDR3: CASMTGTSKSDTQYF
V: TRBV5-6; size: NA; J: TRBJ2-7; D: NA; DNA: TGTGCCAGCAGCTTCGGCAGCGTCTCCTACGAGCAGTACTTC; CDR3: CASSFGSVSYEQYF
V: TRBV27; size: NA; J: TRBJ2-7; D: TRBD2; DNA: TGTGCCAGCAGTTTATGGCCGGGAGGCTACGAGCAGTACTTC; CDR3: CASSLWPGGYEQYF
V: TRBV29-1; size: NA; J: TRBJ2-1; D: NA; DNA: TGCAGCGTTGAAGATCGGGGGCTCTACAATGAGCAGTTCTTC; CDR3: CSVEDRGLYNEQFF
V: TRBV27; size: NA; J: TRBJ1-5; D: NA; DNA: TGTGCCAGCAGTGCAGGGCCGGGGAGCAATCAGCCCCAGCATTTT; CDR3: CASSAGPGSNQPQHF
V: TRBV13; size: NA; J: TRBJ2-2; D: NA; DNA: TGTGCCAGCAGCCCTAGGGCCCCTATGGGCACCGGGGAGCTGTTTTTT; CDR3: CASSPRAPMGTGELFF
V: TRBV5-1; size: once; J: TRBJ1-2; D: NA; DNA: TGCGCCAGCAGTATGGGGGATGGCTACACCTTC; CDR3: CASSMGDGYTF
V: TRBV25-1; size: few; J: TRBJ2-2; D: NA; DNA: TGTGCCAGCAGTGCCGGGAGTCGTACCGGGGAGCTGTTTTTT; CDR3: CASSAGSRTGELFF
V: TRBV29-1; size: NA; J: TRBJ2-2; D: TRBD1; DNA: TGCAGCGTTCCTCGGACAGGGTATGACGGGGAGCTGTTTTTT; CDR3: CSVPRTGYDGELFF
V: TRBV5-8; size: NA; J: TRBJ1-1; D: NA; DNA: TGTGCCAGCAGCTATCCGTGGGGGACTGAAGCTTTCTTT; CDR3: CASSYPWGTEAFF
V: TRBV5-1; size: NA; J: TRBJ2-5; D: NA; DNA: TGCGCCAGCAGCTCCTTAGGTTCCGGCCGATTGCAAGAGACCCAGTACTTC; CDR3: CASSSLGSGRLQETQYF
V: TRBV19; size: NA; J: TRBJ2-2; D: TRBD2; DNA: TGTGCCAGTAGTGCGACTAGCGTCCTCCCAAGCACCGGGGAGCTGTTTTTT; CDR3: CASSATSVLPSTGELFF
V: TRBV6-4; size: NA; J: TRBJ1-4; D: NA; DNA: TGTGCCAGCAGTGACGATGATGTGGGGGTGGGGGAAAAACTGTTTTTT; CDR3: CASSDDDVGVGEKLFF
V: TRBV7-9; size: NA; J: TRBJ2-5; D: NA; DNA: TGTGCCAGCAGCCTATGGCTTAGGGAGGAAGAGACCCAGTACTTC; CDR3: CASSLWLREEETQYF
V: TRBV19; size: NA; J: TRBJ1-2; D: NA; DNA: TGTGCCAGTAGTATAGCCGGGGATGGCTACACCTTC; CDR3: CASSIAGDGYTF